This TCR beta chain stems from a study of blood T cell repertoires in COVID-19. Libraries were prepared by immunoSEQ multiplex PCR; TCRdb keeps only in-frame clonotypes and omits some of them. The sample shows 150,000 to 200,000 clones, about 81% of them seen only once. The germline V and J ends were trimmed by 5 bases and 0 bases, with 17 bases remaining between them. CDR1 and CDR2 (germline): SGHNT, YENEEA. The CDR3 is 18 amino acids. Specimen: peripheral blood. The source of this sequence is a woman older than 75 with COVID-19, enrolled during active disease. This chain uses TRBV11-3 with TRBJ2-6, with D possibly being TRBD2 (8 bases). The CDR3 coding sequence is TGTGCCAGCAGCCGGGGGGGACAGCTCAGCTCTGGGGCCAACGTCCTGACTTTC. It specifies CASSRGGQLSSGANVLTF.